Listed here are 4 T cell receptor beta chains from one sample, sequenced in a study of vaccination and CD4 T cells after COVID-19. No antigen has been identified for these receptors. Treatment denoted: roughly 10-day PBMC culture with coronavirus spike peptide pools or control peptides (ViraFEST assay). Cultured CD4+ T cells had their DNA profiled by the Oncomine TCR Beta short-read assay. Via MiXCR, TCRdb re-called the PCR reads, giving one row per CDR3 protein. In the table there are more than 9,000 distinct CDR3 sequences, roughly 70% of which are singletons. The sequenced material came from CD4+ T cells from blood, cultured in vitro. The receptors were sampled from a human donor who had recovered from COVID-19.

This clonotype was seen a few times. In DNA form, the CDR3 reads TGCGCCAGCAGTGAGGTCCAGGGGGAGACTGAAGCTTTCTTT. It translates to CASSEVQGETEAFF. The genes are TRBV10-1 and TRBJ1-1; 7 bases align to TRBD1. The germline CDR1 and CDR2 sequences are WNHNN and SYGVQD (reference sequence). Trimming took 2 bases from V and 5 from J; bases not matched to a gene: 5. The CDR3 spans 14 residues.

In this sample, this clonotype turned up a few times. The V call is TRBV7-2, the J call TRBJ1-5, with TRBD1 as a possible D gene (6 bases). Germline CDR1 is SGHTA and CDR2 is FQGNSA. The CDR3 has 19 amino acids. V lost 3 bases and J 2 bases, leaving 23 bases between the germline ends. The CDR3 sequence is CASSFVGGLGKDGNQPQHF. In DNA form, the CDR3 reads TGTGCCAGCAGCTTCGTAGGGGGGCTAGGTAAGGATGGCAATCAGCCCCAGCATTTT.

V gene TRBV27 combines with J gene TRBJ1-1, with D maybe TRBD1 (5 bases). V dropped 9 bases and J dropped 3 bases, with 11 bases sitting between them. The CDR3 runs 12 residues. Germline V gene lookup returns CDR1 MNHEY and CDR2 SMNVEV (reference sequence). Here the CDR3 reads CARSTDDTEAFF. CDR3 DNA sequence: TGTGCCAGGTCGACAGACGACACTGAAGCTTTCTTT.

V and J are TRBV6-8 and TRBJ1-5, with unresolved D. The CDR3 runs to 13 residues. V was cut by 2 bases and J by 10 bases, with 12 bases left in between. From germline, CDR1 is MNHGY and CDR2 SAAAGT. This CDR3 reads CASSYNGINPQHF. The CDR3 DNA is TGTGCCAGCAGTTACAACGGTATCAATCCCCAGCATTTT.